The entry below describes one TCR beta chain. The data stem from a study of blood T cell repertoires in COVID-19. Study background: Collection of acute and convalescent COVID-19 samples took place in the United States, Italy and Spain.

In the authors' methods: Reference gene primers were amplified, and this amplification served to estimate nucleated cell counts. The data were produced by immunoSEQ multiplex PCR, yet TCRdb's version contains in-frame clones alone and is incomplete. V and J calls and clone size come straight from that table; D and trimming were deduced from the DNA. The sample yields 60,000 to 75,000 clones, approximately 90% seen once. The ends lost 0 bases at V and 9 bases at J; junction bases unmatched: 5. CDR3 length: 15 residues. CDR1 and CDR2 from the germline V gene are MNHEY and SVGAGI. This receptor was identified in a human donor in a cohort sampled during active COVID-19. The J gene is TRBJ1-6, the V gene TRBV6-5; 7 nucleotides agree with TRBD1. Source material: peripheral blood. The CDR3 loop reads CASSYSDRDGSPLHF. The CDR3 DNA reads TGTGCCAGCAGTTACTCAGACAGGGACGGTTCACCCCTCCACTTT.